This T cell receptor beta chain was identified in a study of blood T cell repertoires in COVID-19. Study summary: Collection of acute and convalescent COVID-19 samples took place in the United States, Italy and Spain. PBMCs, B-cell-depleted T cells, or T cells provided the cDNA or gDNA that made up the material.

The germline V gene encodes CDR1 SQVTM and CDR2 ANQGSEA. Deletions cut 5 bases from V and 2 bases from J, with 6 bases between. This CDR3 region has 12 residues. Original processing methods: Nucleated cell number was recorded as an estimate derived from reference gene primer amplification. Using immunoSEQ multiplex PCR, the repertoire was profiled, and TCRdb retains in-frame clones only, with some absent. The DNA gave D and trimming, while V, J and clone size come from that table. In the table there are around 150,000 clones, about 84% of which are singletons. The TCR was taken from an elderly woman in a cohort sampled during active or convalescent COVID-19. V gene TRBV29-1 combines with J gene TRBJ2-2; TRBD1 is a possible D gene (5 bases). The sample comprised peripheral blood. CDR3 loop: CSVRTNTGELFF. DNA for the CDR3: TGCAGCGTTAGGACAAACACCGGGGAGCTGTTTTTT.